This TCR beta chain emerged from a study of T cells in Graves' hyperthyroidism and ophthalmopathy. For the study at large: Peripheral blood sampling occurred at initial diagnosis, before any treatment. Study-wide points: Within blood appeared most thyroid clonotypes that had expanded above 0.001.

Uncontrolled infections, other autoimmune diseases, pregnancy or lactation led to exclusion of patients. Around 10 ml fresh peripheral blood yielded the PBMCs. RNA transcripts yielded amplified TCR beta CDR3 regions. A first-round RT-PCR of the TCR CDR3 used the HTBI primer set. In TCRdb, the multiplex PCR reads were re-called with MiXCR into one record per CDR3 protein. Among over 650,000 distinct CDR3 sequences listed, about 17% were seen once. Comment on this clonotype: Its antigen is not identified.

The TCR comes from a man between 18 and 35 years old with Graves' hyperthyroidism. The sample consisted of blood.

CDR3 in DNA: TGCAGCGTAGACCTAGCGGGAGTTTCCTACAATGAGCAGTTCTTC. It codes for CSVDLAGVSYNEQFF. The chain joins TRBV29-1 to TRBJ2-1; 10 bases align to TRBD2. Germline CDR1 is SQVTM and CDR2 is ANQGSEA. Trimming cost V 6 bases and J 1 base; bases outside gene matches: 6. The CDR3 spans 15 residues.